These 21 T cell receptor beta chains originate from one sample sequenced in a study of blood T cell repertoires in COVID-19. The assay was immunoSEQ multiplex PCR, and TCRdb's table has in-frame clones only and misses some. Of about 210,000 clones in the sample, around 85% were seen once. The sequenced sample was PBMCs or T cells enriched from blood (not recorded which). The origin of the receptors is a woman aged 40 to 50 with acute COVID-19.

This sequence joins TRBV19 and TRBJ1-5, with a possible D match to TRBD1 (5 bases). CDR3 length equals 15 residues. Germline V lookup: CDR1 LNHDA, CDR2 SQIVND (reference sequence). V was trimmed by 3 bases and J by 7 bases, leaving 16 bases between them. The CDR3 spells CASSILRQGSQPQHF. CDR3 sequence (DNA): TGTGCCAGTAGTATTCTGCGGCAGGGATCACAGCCCCAGCATTTT.

The chain combines TRBV5-1 with TRBJ2-3, with TRBD2 identical over 10 bases. V lost 6 bases and J lost 1; bases outside the gene matches: 5. The CDR3 loop spans 15 amino acids. Germline V gene lookup returns CDR1 SGHRS and CDR2 YFSETQ. CDR3 region: CASILGLAGTDTQYF. The CDR3 nucleotides are TGCGCCAGCATCCTCGGACTAGCGGGCACAGATACGCAGTATTTT.

This chain connects TRBV28 to TRBJ1-1; D gene unclear. CDR3 length: 15 residues. Germline values: CDR1 MDHEN, CDR2 SYDVKM. Between the trimmed V and J ends, which lost 1 base and 1 base, there was a span of 10 bases. The CDR3 nucleotides are TGTGCCAGCAGTTTATCCGGTGTGAAGAACACTGAAGCTTTCTTT. Residues: CASSLSGVKNTEAFF.

The chain carries TRBV7-2 and TRBJ1-1, with 7 nucleotides matching TRBD1. CDR3 length: 15 residues. After removal of 0 bases from V and 2 bases from J, the junction contained 3 bases not matched to a gene. Germline CDR1 SGHTA, CDR2 FQGNSA. In DNA form, the CDR3 reads TGTGCCAGCAGCTTAGCCGGGACAGCTAACACTGAAGCTTTCTTT. Translated: CASSLAGTANTEAFF. The variable domain in full, completed from reference TRBV7-2 and TRBJ1-1, reads GAGVSQSPSNKVTEKGKDVELRCDPISGHTALYWYRQSLGQGLEFLIYFQGNSAPDKSGLPSDRFSAERTGGSVSTLTIQRTQQEDSAVYLCASSLAGTANTEAFFGQGTRLTVV.

The V gene is TRBV29-1, the J gene TRBJ2-1; D remains ambiguous. Germline V gives CDR1 SQVTM, CDR2 ANQGSEA. The CDR3 loop spans 13 amino acids. Trimming cost V 8 bases and J 0 bases, with 11 bases left between them. CDR3 sequence reads: CSYQTGSYNEQFF. The CDR3 nucleotides read TGCAGCTATCAGACGGGCTCCTACAATGAGCAGTTCTTC.

The chain links TRBV7-3 to TRBJ2-1; the match to TRBD2 covers 9 bases. The junction had 7 bases not matched to a gene; V was cut back by 4 bases and J by 6 bases. CDR1 and CDR2 (germline): SGHTA, FQGTGA. The CDR3 totals 15 residues. The CDR3 region has the DNA TGTGCCAGCAGCTCAAAGACTAGCGGCGTCAATGAGCAGTTCTTC. Its translation: CASSSKTSGVNEQFF.

The chain joins TRBV7-9 to TRBJ2-5; 14 nucleotides agree with TRBD2. This CDR3 comprises 16 residues. Germline V gives CDR1 SEHNR, CDR2 FQNEAQ (reference sequence). V lost 5 bases to trimming and J lost 4 bases; unmatched junction nucleotides: 6. Here the CDR3 DNA reads TGTGCCAGCAGCCCAGGACTAGCGGGAGGCGGAGAGACCCAGTACTTC. Residues: CASSPGLAGGGETQYF.

V usage is TRBV6-5 and J usage is TRBJ2-7, with 9 bases that match TRBD1. Looked up from germline, CDR1 is MNHEY and CDR2 is SVGAGI. The CDR3 covers 14 residues. The V and J ends lost 6 bases and 7 bases, in that order; junction bases with no gene match: 10. The CDR3 coding sequence is TGTGCCAGCAGCGCTGAAACAGGGGGCGCTGAGCAGTACTTC. Residues: CASSAETGGAEQYF.

V and J are TRBV5-1 and TRBJ1-1; a possible D gene is TRBD1 (5 bases). The CDR3 spans 16 residues. Trimming took off 3 bases at V and 5 bases at J, with 20 bases between the two ends. The germline CDR1 and CDR2 sequences are SGHRS and YFSETQ. The chain's CDR3 is CASSSAGGGIKTEAFF. The CDR3 nucleotides read TGCGCCAGCAGCTCGGCCGGGGGTGGGATTAAGACTGAAGCTTTCTTT.

The rearrangement joins TRBV5-1 to TRBJ2-1, with 10 bases that match TRBD1. The germline gives CDR1 SGHRS, CDR2 YFSETQ. The trim removed 4 bases at V and 3 bases at J, leaving 4 bases unmatched. The CDR3 is made up of 15 amino acids. The CDR3 DNA sequence: TGCGCCAGCAGCCAAGGACAGGGGGGCTACAATGAGCAGTTCTTC. It is translated as CASSQGQGGYNEQFF.

CDR3 in DNA: TGTGCCAGCAGTTTCCAGGGCGACGCGAACACCGGGGAGCTGTTTTTT. As protein: CASSFQGDANTGELFF. The chain has TRBV28 and TRBJ2-2; weak D call: TRBD1 (5 bases). Germline V gene lookup returns CDR1 MDHEN and CDR2 SYDVKM. Trimming took 3 bases from V and 0 from J, leaving 11 bases between them. The CDR3 has 16 amino acids. Drawing the rest from reference TRBV28 and TRBJ2-2, the complete variable domain is DVKVTQSSRYLVKRTGEKVFLECVQDMDHENMFWYRQDPGLGLRLIYFSYDVKMKEKGDIPEGYSVSREKKERFSLILESASTNQTSMYLCASSFQGDANTGELFFGEGSRLTVL.

This chain joins TRBV28 and TRBJ2-7; D might be TRBD2 (6 bases). This CDR3 comprises 15 residues. The V and J ends lost 6 bases and 1 base respectively, with 16 bases between them. The V gene's germline CDR1 is MDHEN and CDR2 SYDVKM. As DNA, the CDR3 is TGTGCCAGCAGCCGAGTTGCGGGATCATCCTACGAGCAGTACTTC. Its translation is CASSRVAGSSYEQYF.

The chain uses TRBV27 and TRBJ2-7; TRBD2 aligns across 7 bases. The germline V gene has CDR1 MNHEY and CDR2 SMNVEV (reference sequence). V lost 11 bases to trimming and J lost 0 bases; unmatched junction nucleotides: 10. The CDR3 contains 14 residues. The CDR3 coding sequence is TGTGCCTGCGAGAGCGGGGCCTCCTCCTACGAGCAGTACTTC. This codes for CACESGASSYEQYF.

The chain uses TRBV6-5 and TRBJ1-2; 10 bases agree with TRBD1. V lost 6 bases and J lost 8; bases outside the gene matches: 9. The CDR3 has 14 residues. Germline V lookup: CDR1 MNHEY, CDR2 SVGAGI. The CDR3 sequence: CASSQGDRGFGYTF. The CDR3 DNA follows: TGTGCCAGCAGCCAAGGGGACAGGGGCTTCGGCTACACCTTC.

The V gene is TRBV19, the J gene TRBJ2-7, with a possible D match to TRBD2 (5 bases). V shed 8 bases and J shed 4 bases, with 18 bases lying between them. This CDR3 has 14 residues. The germline V gene has CDR1 LNHDA and CDR2 SQIVND (reference sequence). CDR3 bases: TGTGCCAGTCATACGGGATCCCCCCCTTACGAGCAGTACTTC. It is translated as CASHTGSPPYEQYF.

This chain connects TRBV18 to TRBJ2-1; TRBD2 might be the D (5 bases). V was cut by 0 bases and J by 10 bases, with 10 bases left in between. The CDR3 runs 13 residues. In germline, CDR1 is KGHSH, CDR2 LQKENI. The CDR3 DNA follows: TGTGCCAGCTCACCACCGTCTCGCGGGGAGCAGTTCTTC. It encodes CASSPPSRGEQFF.

The chain links TRBV7-2 to TRBJ1-2; weak D call: TRBD1 (6 bases). From germline, CDR1 is SGHTA and CDR2 FQGNSA. The CDR3 is made up of 15 amino acids. Trimming stripped 5 bases from V and 0 bases from J, with 13 bases between. The CDR3 coding sequence is TGTGCCAGCAGCACACAGGGTTCCCCTAACTATGGCTACACCTTC. This codes for CASSTQGSPNYGYTF. The variable domain in full, with the rest retrieved from reference TRBV7-2 and TRBJ1-2, is GAGVSQSPSNKVTEKGKDVELRCDPISGHTALYWYRQSLGQGLEFLIYFQGNSAPDKSGLPSDRFSAERTGGSVSTLTIQRTQQEDSAVYLCASSTQGSPNYGYTFGSGTRLTVV.

The chain has TRBV2 and TRBJ1-5, with 9 bases identical to TRBD1. CDR3 length: 17 amino acids. Germline V gene data show CDR1 as SNHLY and CDR2 as FYNNEI. V lost 4 bases to trimming and J lost 1 base; unmatched junction nucleotides: 8. The CDR3 DNA follows: TGTGCCAGCAGTGCACAGGGGGCCTATCGGAGCAATCAGCCCCAGCATTTT. It translates to CASSAQGAYRSNQPQHF. The full variable domain, rest sourced from reference TRBV2 and TRBJ1-5, is EPEVTQTPSHQVTQMGQEVILRCVPISNHLYFYWYRQILGQKVEFLVSFYNNEISEKSEIFDDQFSVERPDGSNFTLKIRSTKLEDSAMYFCASSAQGAYRSNQPQHFGDGTRLSIL.

This chain connects TRBV7-6 to TRBJ2-1, with TRBD2 matching 8 bases. Germline V gene sequence: CDR1 SGHVS, CDR2 FNYEAQ. J gave up 7 bases and V 1 base, and 9 bases lay outside the gene matches. The CDR3 is 16 residues long. CDR3 residues: CASSLESGRGGNEQFF. The CDR3 bases are TGTGCCAGCAGCTTAGAAAGCGGGAGAGGAGGAAATGAGCAGTTCTTC.

This chain uses TRBV7-9 with TRBJ1-2; perhaps TRBD1 as D (5 bases). V dropped 5 bases and J dropped 5 bases, with 15 bases sitting between them. CDR3 length: 14 amino acids. Per the germline V gene, CDR1 is SEHNR and CDR2 is FQNEAQ (reference sequence). CDR3 loop: CASSPARDLYGYTF. The CDR3 DNA reads TGTGCCAGCAGCCCCGCCCGGGACTTATATGGCTACACCTTC.

The rearrangement joins TRBV28 to TRBJ1-3, with D tentatively TRBD1 (6 bases). Germline V gene sequence: CDR1 MDHEN, CDR2 SYDVKM. V was clipped by 5 bases and J by 0 bases, with 14 bases between them. The CDR3 covers 16 residues. The CDR3, as DNA: TGTGCCAGCAGTACCCCTTGGGGGCTCTCTGGAAACACCATATATTTT. Translating it yields CASSTPWGLSGNTIYF.